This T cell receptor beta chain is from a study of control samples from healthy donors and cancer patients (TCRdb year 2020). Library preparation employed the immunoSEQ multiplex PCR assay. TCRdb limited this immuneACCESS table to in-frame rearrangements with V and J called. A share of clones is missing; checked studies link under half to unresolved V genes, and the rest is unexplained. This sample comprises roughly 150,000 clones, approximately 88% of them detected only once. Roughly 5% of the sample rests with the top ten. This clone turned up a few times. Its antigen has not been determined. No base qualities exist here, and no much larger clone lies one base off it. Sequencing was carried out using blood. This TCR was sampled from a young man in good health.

At the DNA level, the sequence is TGTGCCAGCAGCGTAGCTGAAGCTTTCTTT. This gives the protein CASSVAEAFF. The chain uses TRBV9 and TRBJ1-1; confidence is insufficient to name the D gene. Spanning cysteine to phenylalanine, the CDR3 consists of 10 amino acids. The kept DNA is CDR3 alone, 30 bases in frame from the first base. Taken from the germline V gene, the CDR1 and CDR2 loops are SGDLS and YYNGEE. The junction carries 0 bases between V and J, which are trimmed by 0 bases and 6 bases respectively. The full variable domain, with segments outside the CDR3 supplied by the reference TRBV9 and TRBJ1-1 proteins, appears as DSGVTQTPKHLITATGQRVTLRCSPRSGDLSVYWYQQSLDQGLQFLIQYYNGEERAKGNILERFSAQQFPDLHSELNLSSLELGDSALYFCASSVAEAFFGQGTRLTVV.